A single T cell receptor (beta chain) is shown here with its context. What it binds is unknown. These data are taken from a study of post-analysis software for immune sequencing data. Across the whole study: Disease courses included relapsing-remitting, secondary progressive and progressive-relapsing multiple sclerosis.

Every TCR beta cDNA library bore unique molecular identifiers. With roughly 1 to 11 million T cells as the source, roughly 500,000 cDNA molecules resulted. TCRdb processed the PCR reads anew with MiXCR; each CDR3 protein has one entry. Of approximately 730,000 distinct CDR3 sequences listed, roughly 46% are singletons. The V gene lost 2 bases and the J gene lost 1 base, with 12 bases spanning the gap. This CDR3 has 15 residues. Germline CDR1 SQVTM, CDR2 ANQGSEA. Study results and limitations: Patients had higher frequencies than controls of roughly 5 TRBV segments, including TRBV5-6, TRBV5-1 and TRBV20-1. Significantly decreased normalized Chao1 diversity was recorded for multiple sclerosis patients relative to controls.

The V and J genes are TRBV29-1 and TRBJ2-1; maybe TRBD2 (6 bases). Material for sequencing was blood. The TCR comes from a girl aged 5-17 years with multiple sclerosis. CDR3 bases: TGCAGCGTTGAACAGCCTAGCGAGTCCTACAATGAGCAGTTCTTC. It yields the protein CSVEQPSESYNEQFF.